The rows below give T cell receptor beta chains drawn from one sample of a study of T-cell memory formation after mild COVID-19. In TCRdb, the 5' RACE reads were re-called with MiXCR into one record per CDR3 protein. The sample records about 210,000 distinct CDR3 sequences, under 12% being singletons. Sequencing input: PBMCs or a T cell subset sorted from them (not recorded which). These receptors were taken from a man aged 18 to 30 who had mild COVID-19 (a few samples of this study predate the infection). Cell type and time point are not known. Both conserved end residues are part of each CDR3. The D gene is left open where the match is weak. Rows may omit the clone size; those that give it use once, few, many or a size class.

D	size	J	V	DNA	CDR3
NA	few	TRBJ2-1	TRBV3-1	TGTGCCAGCAGCCAAGGGCAGGGGCGCTGGGGTGAGCAGTTCTTC	CASSQGQGRWGEQFF
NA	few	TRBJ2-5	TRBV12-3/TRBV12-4	TGTGCCAGCAGTTTAGCCCTAGGGGGGACTCAAGAGACCCAGTACTTC	CASSLALGGTQETQYF
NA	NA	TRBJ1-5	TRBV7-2	TGTGCCAGCAGCTTAGCGGGGGAGCCCCAGCATTTT	CASSLAGEPQHF
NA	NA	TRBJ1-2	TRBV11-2	TGTGCCAGCAGTAGAGGGTTGGTGGACTATGGCTACACCTTC	CASSRGLVDYGYTF
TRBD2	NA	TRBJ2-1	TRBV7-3	TGTGCCAGCAGCGTCTCTAGCGGACTCTACAATGAGCAGTTCTTC	CASSVSSGLYNEQFF
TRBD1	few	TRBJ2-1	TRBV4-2	TGTGCCAGCAGCCAAGGGACAGGGGGGGTCTCCTACAATGAGCAGTTCTTC	CASSQGTGGVSYNEQFF
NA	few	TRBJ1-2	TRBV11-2	TGTGCCAGCAGCTTAGGGGGGCCTGGCTATGGCTACACCTTC	CASSLGGPGYGYTF
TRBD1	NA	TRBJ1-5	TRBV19	TGTGCCAGTAGAGACAGGGGAGTCGATCAGCCCCAGCATTTT	CASRDRGVDQPQHF
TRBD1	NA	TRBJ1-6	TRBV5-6	TGTGCCAGCAGTTCGGGACAGGGACTGTCACCCCTCCACTTT	CASSSGQGLSPLHF
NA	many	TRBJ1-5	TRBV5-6	TGTGCCAGCAGCTTGGTTAATCAGCCCCAGCATTTT	CASSLVNQPQHF
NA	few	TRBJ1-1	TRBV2	TGTGCCAGCAGTGTGGAGGGCGGGAGTGAAGCTTTCTTT	CASSVEGGSEAFF
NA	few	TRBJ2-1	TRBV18	TGTGCCAGCTCACCCTATAGCAACAATGAGCAGTTCTTC	CASSPYSNNEQFF
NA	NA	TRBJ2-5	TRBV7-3	TGTGCCAGCAGCTCCCGCAGGGGTGAGACCCAGTACTTC	CASSSRRGETQYF
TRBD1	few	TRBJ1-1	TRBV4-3	TGCGCCAGCAGCCAAGATATTTGGACAGGGCCCCAAGCTTTCTTT	CASSQDIWTGPQAFF
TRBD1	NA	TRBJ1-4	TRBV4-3	TGCGCCAGCAGCCAAGAGAGCCCCGACAGGGGGTCGGAAAAACTGTTTTTT	CASSQESPDRGSEKLFF
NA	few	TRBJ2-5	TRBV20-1	TGCAGTGCTCTCAAAGAGACCCAGTACTTC	CSALKETQYF
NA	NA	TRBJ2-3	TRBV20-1	TGCAGTGCTAGAGATTCGGGGGTGGCCGATACGCAGTATTTT	CSARDSGVADTQYF
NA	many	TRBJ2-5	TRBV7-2	TGTGCCAGCAGTCATTACGGACCACAAGAGACCCAGTACTTC	CASSHYGPQETQYF
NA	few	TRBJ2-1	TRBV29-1	TGCAGCGTTGAAAAAGGAGGCGTAGCGCAGTTCTTC	CSVEKGGVAQFF
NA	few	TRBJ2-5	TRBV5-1	TGCGCCAGCGAGAGGGGTGAGACCCAGTACTTC	CASERGETQYF
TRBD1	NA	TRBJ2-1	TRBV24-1	TGTGCCACCAGTGAGGCCGGGACAGGGAACGCCAATGAGCAGTTCTTC	CATSEAGTGNANEQFF
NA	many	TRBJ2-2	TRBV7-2	TGTGCCAGCAGCTTAGCAGGGGTGCACACCGGGGAGCTGTTTTTT	CASSLAGVHTGELFF
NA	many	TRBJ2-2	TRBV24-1	TGTGCCACCAGTGACCGCACCGGGGAGCTGTTTTTT	CATSDRTGELFF
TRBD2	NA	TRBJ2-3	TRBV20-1	TGCAGTGCCCATGCAAGCTGGACTAGCCCTCCAGATACGCAGTATTTT	CSAHASWTSPPDTQYF
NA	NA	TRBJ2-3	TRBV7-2	TGTGCCAGCAGCCCCCGCCTCTACGCAGATACGCAGTATTTT	CASSPRLYADTQYF
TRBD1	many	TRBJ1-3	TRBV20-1	TGCAGTGCTAGGGTTACCACAGGGGCTGGAAACACCATATATTTT	CSARVTTGAGNTIYF
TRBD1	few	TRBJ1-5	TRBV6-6	TGTGCCAGCAGGACCACAGGGGGTAATCAGCCCCAGCATTTT	CASRTTGGNQPQHF
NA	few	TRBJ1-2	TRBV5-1	TGCGCCAGCAGCTTGGGGGGCCTAGATGGCTACACCTTC	CASSLGGLDGYTF
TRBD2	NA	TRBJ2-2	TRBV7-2	TGTGCCAGCAGCTTAGATGTTTTAGCGGGGGGTCCCGGGGAGCTGTTTTTT	CASSLDVLAGGPGELFF
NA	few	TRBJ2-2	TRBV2	TGTGCCAGCAAGGTGGGCGTAATAACCGGGGAGCTGTTTTTT	CASKVGVITGELFF
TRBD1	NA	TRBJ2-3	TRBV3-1	TGTGCCAGCAGCCAAGATTGGACAGGGGGCCCAGATACGCAGTATTTT	CASSQDWTGGPDTQYF
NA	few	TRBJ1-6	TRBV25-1	TGTGCCAGCAGTGTCCCGGCGGAGGGTTCACCCCTCCACTTT	CASSVPAEGSPLHF
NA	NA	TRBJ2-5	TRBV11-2	TGTGCCAGCAGCTTTGGAAGGGGCGCAGCGTTCTCTGAGACCCAGTACTTC	CASSFGRGAAFSETQYF